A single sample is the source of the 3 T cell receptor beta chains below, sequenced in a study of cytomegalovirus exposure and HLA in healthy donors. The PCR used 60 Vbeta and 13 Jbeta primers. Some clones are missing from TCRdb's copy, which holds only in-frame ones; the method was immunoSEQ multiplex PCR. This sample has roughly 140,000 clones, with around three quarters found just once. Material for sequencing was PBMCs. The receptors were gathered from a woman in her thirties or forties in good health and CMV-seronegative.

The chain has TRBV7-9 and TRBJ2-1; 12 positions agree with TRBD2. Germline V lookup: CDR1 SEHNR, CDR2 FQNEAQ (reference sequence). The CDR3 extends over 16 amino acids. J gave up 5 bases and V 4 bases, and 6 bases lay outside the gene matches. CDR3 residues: CASSSRLAGDNNEQFF. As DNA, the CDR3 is TGTGCCAGCAGCTCCAGACTAGCGGGAGACAACAATGAGCAGTTCTTC. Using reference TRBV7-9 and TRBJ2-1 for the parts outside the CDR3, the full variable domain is DTGVSQNPRHKITKRGQNVTFRCDPISEHNRLYWYRQTLGQGPEFLTYFQNEAQLEKSRLLSDRFSAERPKGSFSTLEIQRTEQGDSAMYLCASSSRLAGDNNEQFFGPGTRLTVL.

CDR3 region: CASSQSQGCGSYEQYF. As DNA, the CDR3 is TGCGCCAGCAGTCAGTCACAGGGATGTGGATCCTACGAGCAGTACTTC. The V call is TRBV23-1, the J call TRBJ2-7; D may be TRBD1 (6 bases). TRBV23-1 is designated an ORF whose function remains uncertain. This CDR3 contains 16 residues. V lost 3 bases, J lost 1 base, and 16 bases lay in between.

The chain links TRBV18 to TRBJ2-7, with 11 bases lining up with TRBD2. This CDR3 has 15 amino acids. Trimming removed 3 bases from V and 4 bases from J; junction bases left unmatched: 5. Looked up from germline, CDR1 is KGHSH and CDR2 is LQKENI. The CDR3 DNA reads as TGTGCCAGCTCACCGGGACTAGCGGATACATACGAGCAGTACTTC. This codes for CASSPGLADTYEQYF.